This passage covers 9 T cell receptor beta chains from one sample sequenced in a study of naive and memory T cell subsets. The library had UMIs added by 3' ligation of an oligonucleotide to TCR cDNA. The SP2 primer and nested alpha and beta constant region primers amplified ligated cDNA in four rounds. TCRdb re-called the 5' RACE reads through MiXCR, storing one row per CDR3 protein. Of roughly 60,000 distinct CDR3 sequences detected, approximately 8.5% appear once; the ten largest clones hold approximately 21%. These receptors all stem from a female donor in good health.

This clonotype was seen a few times. The chain couples TRBV30 to TRBJ2-1; 11 bases are a match to TRBD1. This CDR3 is built from 15 residues. The J segment lost 8 bases and the V segment lost 0 bases, leaving 6 bases of the junction unmatched. Germline V gene lookup returns CDR1 GTSNPN and CDR2 SVGIG (reference sequence). The CDR3 DNA reads TGTGCCTGGAGTGTCGGGGACAGGGGGAGCGATGAGCAGTTCTTC. Protein product: CAWSVGDRGSDEQFF.

The J gene is TRBJ2-7, the V gene TRBV7-9; D remains unclear. V lost 2 bases to trimming and J lost 3 bases, with 11 bases between them. Germline CDR1 and CDR2: SEHNR and FQNEAQ (reference sequence). This CDR3 region has 14 residues. The CDR3 bases are TGTGCCAGCAGCTTACGAAACACCGTCTACGAGCAGTACTTC. Amino acids: CASSLRNTVYEQYF.

This clonotype was picked up a small number of times. This chain links TRBV20-1 with TRBJ2-3, with D maybe TRBD2 (6 bases). V lost 5 bases and J 6 bases, leaving 18 bases between the germline ends. CDR1 and CDR2 (germline): DFQATT, SNEGSKA (reference sequence). CDR3 size: 14 residues. This CDR3 reads CSAAGTVRGDTQYF. The CDR3 DNA reads TGCAGTGCTGCCGGGACTGTTAGGGGTGATACGCAGTATTTT.

This clonotype was detected only a few times. The chain has TRBV27 and TRBJ2-1; either TRBD1 or TRBD2 may fit D (7 bases each). The germline V and J ends were trimmed by 1 base and 3 bases, with 16 bases remaining between them. CDR3 length equals 17 residues. Looked up from germline, CDR1 is MNHEY and CDR2 is SMNVEV (reference sequence). The CDR3 sequence is CASSLYRGGSNYNEQFF. The CDR3 coding sequence is TGTGCCAGCAGTTTATACAGGGGCGGGAGCAACTACAATGAGCAGTTCTTC.

In its sample, this clonotype was seen many times. The V call is TRBV4-1, the J call TRBJ2-1; 10 nucleotides align to TRBD2. Trimming removed 0 bases from V and 0 bases from J; junction bases left unmatched: 8. Germline assignment: CDR1 MGHRA and CDR2 YSYEKL. The CDR3 has 19 residues. CDR3 sequence: CASSQDATSGVSSYNEQFF. The CDR3, as DNA: TGCGCCAGCAGCCAAGATGCTACTAGCGGGGTTAGCTCCTACAATGAGCAGTTCTTC.

This clonotype showed up many times. The V and J genes are TRBV29-1 and TRBJ2-1; TRBD2 agrees at 7 bases. The CDR3 extends over 17 amino acids. Germline trimming cut 4 bases from V and 9 bases from J; bases unmatched to any gene: 21. CDR1 is SQVTM and CDR2 is ANQGSEA in the germline V gene. The CDR3 is CSVGGPVGEGRELEQFF. The CDR3 DNA follows: TGCAGCGTTGGGGGTCCTGTGGGGGAGGGCCGAGAGCTTGAGCAGTTCTTC.

This clonotype was found many times. The chain recombines TRBV7-3 with TRBJ2-3; perhaps TRBD1 as D (6 bases). Trimming removed 5 bases at V and 0 bases at J, with 15 bases between. CDR3 length: 16 residues. Germline values: CDR1 SGHTA, CDR2 FQGTGA. CDR3: CASSLAGTRSTDTQYF. The CDR3, as DNA: TGTGCCAGCAGCCTAGCCGGGACACGGAGCACAGATACGCAGTATTTT.

This chain connects TRBV5-1 to TRBJ2-7; D not certain. The ends were cut back, 1 base at V and 3 bases at J, with 11 bases in the middle. This CDR3 comprises 14 residues. Germline assignment: CDR1 SGHRS and CDR2 YFSETQ. The CDR3 reads CASSLNPRYYEQYF. CDR3 DNA: TGCGCCAGCAGCTTGAACCCAAGGTACTACGAGCAGTACTTC.

The chain couples TRBV7-9 to TRBJ2-7; the match to TRBD2 covers 11 bases. The ends lost 2 bases at V and 6 bases at J; junction bases unmatched: 3. CDR3 length: 14 amino acids. CDR1 and CDR2 (germline): SEHNR, FQNEAQ (reference sequence). This CDR3 reads CASSLTSGRAEQYF. As DNA, the CDR3 is TGTGCCAGCAGCTTAACTAGCGGGAGAGCCGAGCAGTACTTC.